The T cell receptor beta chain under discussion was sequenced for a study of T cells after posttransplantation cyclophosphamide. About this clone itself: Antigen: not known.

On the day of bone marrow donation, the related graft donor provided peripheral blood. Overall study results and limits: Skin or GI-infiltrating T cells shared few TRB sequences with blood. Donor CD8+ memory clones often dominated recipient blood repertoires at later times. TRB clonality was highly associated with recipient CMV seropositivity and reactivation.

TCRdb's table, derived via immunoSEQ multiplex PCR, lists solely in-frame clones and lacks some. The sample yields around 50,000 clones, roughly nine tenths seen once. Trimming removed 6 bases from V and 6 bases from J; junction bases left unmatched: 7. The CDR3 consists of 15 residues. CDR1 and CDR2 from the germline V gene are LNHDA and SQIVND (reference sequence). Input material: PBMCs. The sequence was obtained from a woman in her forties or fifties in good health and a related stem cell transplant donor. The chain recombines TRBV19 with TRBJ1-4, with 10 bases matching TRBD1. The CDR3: CASRGPGTGDEKLFF. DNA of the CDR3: TGTGCCAGTAGGGGTCCCGGGACAGGGGATGAAAAACTGTTTTTT. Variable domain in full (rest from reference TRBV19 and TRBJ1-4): DGGITQSPKYLFRKEGQNVTLSCEQNLNHDAMYWYRQDPGQGLRLIYYSQIVNDFQKGDIAEGYSVSREKKESFPLTVTSAQKNPTAFYLCASRGPGTGDEKLFFGSGTQLSVL.